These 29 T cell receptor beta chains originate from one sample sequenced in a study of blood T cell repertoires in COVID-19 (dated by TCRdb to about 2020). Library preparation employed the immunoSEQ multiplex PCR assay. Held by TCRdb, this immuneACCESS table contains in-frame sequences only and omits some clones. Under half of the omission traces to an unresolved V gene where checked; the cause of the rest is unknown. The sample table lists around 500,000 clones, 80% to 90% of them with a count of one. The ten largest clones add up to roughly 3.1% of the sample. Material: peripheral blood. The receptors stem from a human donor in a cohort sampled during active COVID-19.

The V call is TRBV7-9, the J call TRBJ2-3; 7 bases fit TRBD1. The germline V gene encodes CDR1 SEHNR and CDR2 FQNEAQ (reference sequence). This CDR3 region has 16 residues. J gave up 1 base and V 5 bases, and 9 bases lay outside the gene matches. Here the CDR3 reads CASSRSRDRGTDTQYF. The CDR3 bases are TGTGCCAGCAGCCGAAGCCGGGACAGAGGCACAGATACGCAGTATTTT.

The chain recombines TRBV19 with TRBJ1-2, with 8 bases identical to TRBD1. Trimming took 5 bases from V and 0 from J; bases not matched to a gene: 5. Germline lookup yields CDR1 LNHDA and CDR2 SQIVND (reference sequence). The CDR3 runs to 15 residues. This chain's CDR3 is CASSPGGFANYGYTF. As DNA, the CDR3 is TGTGCCAGTAGTCCAGGGGGCTTCGCTAACTATGGCTACACCTTC.

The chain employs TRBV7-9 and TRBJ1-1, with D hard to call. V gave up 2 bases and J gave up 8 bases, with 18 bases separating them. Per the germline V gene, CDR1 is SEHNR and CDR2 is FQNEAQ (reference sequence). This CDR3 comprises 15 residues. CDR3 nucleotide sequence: TGTGCCAGCAGCTTAATCGGTGGGCTTGGCACCGAAGCTTTCTTT. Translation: CASSLIGGLGTEAFF.

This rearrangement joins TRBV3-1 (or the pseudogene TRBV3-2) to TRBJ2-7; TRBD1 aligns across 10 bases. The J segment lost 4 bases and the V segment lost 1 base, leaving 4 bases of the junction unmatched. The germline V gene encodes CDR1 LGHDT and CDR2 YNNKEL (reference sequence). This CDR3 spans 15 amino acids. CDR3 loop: CASSQGGTGVYEQYF. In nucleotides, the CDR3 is TGTGCCAGCAGCCAAGGTGGGACAGGGGTATACGAGCAGTACTTC.

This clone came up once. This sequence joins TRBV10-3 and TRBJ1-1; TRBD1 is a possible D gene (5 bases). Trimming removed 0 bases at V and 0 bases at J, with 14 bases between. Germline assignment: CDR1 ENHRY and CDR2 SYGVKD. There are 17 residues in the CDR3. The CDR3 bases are TGTGCCATCAGTGAGTCGAGGAGGGGCGAGATGAACACTGAAGCTTTCTTT. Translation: CAISESRRGEMNTEAFF.

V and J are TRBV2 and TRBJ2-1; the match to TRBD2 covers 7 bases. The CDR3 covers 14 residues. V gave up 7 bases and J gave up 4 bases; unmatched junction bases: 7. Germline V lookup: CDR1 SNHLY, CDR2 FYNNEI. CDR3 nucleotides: TGTGCCAGCACCGCACTAGCGTTATACAATGAGCAGTTCTTC. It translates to CASTALALYNEQFF.

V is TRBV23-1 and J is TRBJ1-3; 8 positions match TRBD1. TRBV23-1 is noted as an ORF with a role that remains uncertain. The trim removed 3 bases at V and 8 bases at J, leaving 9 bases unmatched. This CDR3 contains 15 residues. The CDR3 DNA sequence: TGCGCCAGCAGTCACTTAGGACAGGGATGGGACACCATATATTTT. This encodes CASSHLGQGWDTIYF.

The CDR3 nucleotides read TGTGCCTGTTCCCGGGTGATGCGTGGTAACTATGGCTACACCTTC. Amino acid sequence: CACSRVMRGNYGYTF. This sequence joins TRBV30 and TRBJ1-2; D is ambiguous. This CDR3 has 15 residues. Trimming removed 6 bases from V and 1 base from J, with 18 bases in between. Germline lookup yields CDR1 GTSNPN and CDR2 SVGIG (reference sequence).

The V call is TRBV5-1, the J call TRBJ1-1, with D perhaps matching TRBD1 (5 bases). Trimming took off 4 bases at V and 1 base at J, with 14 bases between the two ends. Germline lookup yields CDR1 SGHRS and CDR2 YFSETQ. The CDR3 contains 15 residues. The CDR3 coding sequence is TGCGCCAGCAGCCTCCGGGAGGGGCCGAACACTGAAGCTTTCTTT. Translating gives CASSLREGPNTEAFF.

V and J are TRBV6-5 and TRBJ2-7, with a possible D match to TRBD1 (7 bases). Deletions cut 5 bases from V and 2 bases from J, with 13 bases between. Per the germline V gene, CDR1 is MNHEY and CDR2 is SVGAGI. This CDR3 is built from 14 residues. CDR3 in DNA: TGTGCCAGCAGTCCCCAGGGGGGAGCCTACGAGCAGTACTTC. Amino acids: CASSPQGGAYEQYF.

The CDR3 bases are TGTGCCAGCAGCTCAGGGACACCGAATGAAAAACTGTTTTTT. Translating it yields CASSSGTPNEKLFF. This chain links TRBV28 with TRBJ1-4; tentative D call: TRBD1 (6 bases). There are 14 residues in the CDR3. Trimming took off 6 bases at V and 5 bases at J, with 13 bases between the two ends. The germline CDR1 and CDR2 sequences are MDHEN and SYDVKM.

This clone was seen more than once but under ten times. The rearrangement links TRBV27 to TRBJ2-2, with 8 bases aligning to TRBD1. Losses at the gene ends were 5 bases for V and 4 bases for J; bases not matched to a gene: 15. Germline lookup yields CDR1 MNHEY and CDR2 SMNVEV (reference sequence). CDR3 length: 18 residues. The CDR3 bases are TGTGCCAGCAGTCCGCAGGGACCTCAGGGGGCGCGCACCGGGGAGCTGTTTTTT. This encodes CASSPQGPQGARTGELFF.

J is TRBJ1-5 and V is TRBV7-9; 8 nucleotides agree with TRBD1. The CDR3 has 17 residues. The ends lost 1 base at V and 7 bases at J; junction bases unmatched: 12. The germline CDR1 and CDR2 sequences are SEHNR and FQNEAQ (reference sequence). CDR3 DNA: TGTGCCAGCAGCTTAGTCAGCTGGCAGGGGGCTGGACAGCCCCAGCATTTT. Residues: CASSLVSWQGAGQPQHF. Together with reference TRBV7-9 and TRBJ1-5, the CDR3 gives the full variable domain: DTGVSQNPRHKITKRGQNVTFRCDPISEHNRLYWYRQTLGQGPEFLTYFQNEAQLEKSRLLSDRFSAERPKGSFSTLEIQRTEQGDSAMYLCASSLVSWQGAGQPQHFGDGTRLSIL.

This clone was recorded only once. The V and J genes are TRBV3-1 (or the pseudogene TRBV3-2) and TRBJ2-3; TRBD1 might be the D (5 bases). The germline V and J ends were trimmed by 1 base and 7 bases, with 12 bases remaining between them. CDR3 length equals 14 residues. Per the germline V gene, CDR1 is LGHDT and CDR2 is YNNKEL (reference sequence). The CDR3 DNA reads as TGTGCCAGCAGCCAAGGGCTGACAGAGTATACGCAGTATTTT. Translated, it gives CASSQGLTEYTQYF.

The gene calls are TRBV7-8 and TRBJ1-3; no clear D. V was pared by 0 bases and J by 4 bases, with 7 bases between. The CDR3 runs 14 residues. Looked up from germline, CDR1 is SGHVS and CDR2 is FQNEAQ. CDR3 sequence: CASSLAQAGNTIYF. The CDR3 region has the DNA TGTGCCAGCAGCTTAGCTCAGGCAGGAAACACCATATATTTT.

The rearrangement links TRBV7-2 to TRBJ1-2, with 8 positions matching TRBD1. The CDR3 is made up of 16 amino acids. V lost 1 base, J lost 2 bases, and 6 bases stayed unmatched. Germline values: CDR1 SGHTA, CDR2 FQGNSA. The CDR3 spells CASSLDGQGGNYGYTF. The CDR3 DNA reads TGTGCCAGCAGCTTAGATGGACAGGGAGGAAACTATGGCTACACCTTC.

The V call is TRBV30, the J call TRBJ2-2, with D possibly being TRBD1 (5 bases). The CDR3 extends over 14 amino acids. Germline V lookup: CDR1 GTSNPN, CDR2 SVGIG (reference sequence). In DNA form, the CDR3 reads TGTGTCGGTATGGGGCCCGCAGTGACCGGGGAGCTGTTTTTT. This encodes CVGMGPAVTGELFF.

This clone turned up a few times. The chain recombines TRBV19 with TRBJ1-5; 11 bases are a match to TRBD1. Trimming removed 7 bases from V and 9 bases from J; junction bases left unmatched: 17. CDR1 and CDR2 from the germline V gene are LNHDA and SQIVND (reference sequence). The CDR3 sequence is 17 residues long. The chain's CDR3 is CASTRTGGDFNQRPQHF. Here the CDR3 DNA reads TGTGCCAGTACCCGGACAGGGGGCGACTTCAATCAGCGGCCCCAGCATTTT.

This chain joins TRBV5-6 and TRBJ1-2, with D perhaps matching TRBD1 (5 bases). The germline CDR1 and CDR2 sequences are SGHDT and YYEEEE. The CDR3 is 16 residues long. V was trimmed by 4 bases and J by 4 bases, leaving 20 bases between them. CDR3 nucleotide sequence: TGTGCCAGCAGCGCCCCCGGGACTCACTCGCCCTATGGCTACACCTTC. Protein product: CASSAPGTHSPYGYTF.

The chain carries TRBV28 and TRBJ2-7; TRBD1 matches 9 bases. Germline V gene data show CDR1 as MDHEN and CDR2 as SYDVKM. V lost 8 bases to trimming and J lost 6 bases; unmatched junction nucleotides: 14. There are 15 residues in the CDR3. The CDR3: CASERTGVPLGEQYF. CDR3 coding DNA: TGTGCCAGCGAAAGGACAGGGGTCCCCTTGGGCGAGCAGTACTTC.

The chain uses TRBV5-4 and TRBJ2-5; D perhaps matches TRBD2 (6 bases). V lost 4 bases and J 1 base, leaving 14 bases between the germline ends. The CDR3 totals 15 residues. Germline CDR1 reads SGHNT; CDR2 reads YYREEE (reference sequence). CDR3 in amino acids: CASSPGGGTQETQYF. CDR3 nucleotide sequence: TGTGCCAGCAGCCCCGGGGGAGGTACCCAAGAGACCCAGTACTTC.

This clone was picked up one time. As DNA, the CDR3 is TGCAGCGGGAATTCGGGACTCGGCGAGCAGTACTTC. Encoded protein: CSGNSGLGEQYF. The V call is TRBV29-1, the J call TRBJ2-7; TRBD2 might be the D (6 bases). This CDR3 has 12 residues. The germline V and J ends were trimmed by 7 bases and 6 bases, with 16 bases remaining between them. Looked up from germline, CDR1 is SQVTM and CDR2 is ANQGSEA.

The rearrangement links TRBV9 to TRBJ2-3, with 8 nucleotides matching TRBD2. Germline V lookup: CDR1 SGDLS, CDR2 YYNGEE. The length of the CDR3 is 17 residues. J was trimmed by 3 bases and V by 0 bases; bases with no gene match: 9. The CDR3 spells CASSVAPASGLTDTQYF. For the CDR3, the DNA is TGTGCCAGCAGCGTAGCTCCGGCTAGCGGGTTGACAGATACGCAGTATTTT.

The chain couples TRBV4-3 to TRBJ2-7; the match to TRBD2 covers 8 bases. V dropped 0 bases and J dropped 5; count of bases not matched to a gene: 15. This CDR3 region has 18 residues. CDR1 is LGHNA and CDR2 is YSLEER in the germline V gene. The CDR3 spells CASSQDLPGISGSNEQYF. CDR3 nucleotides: TGCGCCAGCAGCCAAGATCTTCCGGGTATAAGCGGGAGTAACGAGCAGTACTTC.

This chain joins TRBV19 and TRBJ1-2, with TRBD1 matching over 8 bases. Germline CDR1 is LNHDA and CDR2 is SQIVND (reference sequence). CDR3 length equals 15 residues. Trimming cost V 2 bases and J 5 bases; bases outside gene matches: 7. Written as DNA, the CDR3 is TGTGCCAGTAGTATAACCGGACAGGGTAAATATGGCTACACCTTC. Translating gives CASSITGQGKYGYTF.

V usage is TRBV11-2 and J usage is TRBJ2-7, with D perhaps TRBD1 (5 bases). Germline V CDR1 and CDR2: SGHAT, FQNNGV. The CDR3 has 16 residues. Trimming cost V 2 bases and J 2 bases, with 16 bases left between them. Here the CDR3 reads CASSLLGARGTYEQYF. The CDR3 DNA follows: TGTGCCAGCAGCTTACTCGGCGCAAGGGGTACCTACGAGCAGTACTTC.

The CDR3 nucleotides read TGTGCCACCAGCAGAGCTCAATCCGGGGTAGGGGAGCAGTTCTTC. This codes for CATSRAQSGVGEQFF. The chain uses TRBV15 and TRBJ2-1; D may be TRBD2 (5 bases). The CDR3 has 15 amino acids. The germline V gene has CDR1 LNHNV and CDR2 YYDKDF (reference sequence). V was pared by 1 base and J by 10 bases, with 17 bases between.

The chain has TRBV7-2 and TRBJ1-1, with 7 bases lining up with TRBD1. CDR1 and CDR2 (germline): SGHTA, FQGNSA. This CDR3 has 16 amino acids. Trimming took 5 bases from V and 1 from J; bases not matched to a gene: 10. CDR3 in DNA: TGTGCCAGCAGCGTTACAGGGGTAAACAAGAACACTGAAGCTTTCTTT. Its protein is CASSVTGVNKNTEAFF.

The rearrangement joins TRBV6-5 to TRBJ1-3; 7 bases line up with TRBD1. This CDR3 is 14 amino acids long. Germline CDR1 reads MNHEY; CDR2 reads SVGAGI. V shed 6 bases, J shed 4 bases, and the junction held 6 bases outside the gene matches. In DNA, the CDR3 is TGTGCCAGCAGCCTACAGGGGTTCGGAAACACCATATATTTT. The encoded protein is CASSLQGFGNTIYF.